Listed below are T cell receptor beta chains from one sample, sequenced in a study of blood T cell repertoires in COVID-19. Only in-frame clones appear in the TCRdb table, and some are missing; sequencing was by immunoSEQ multiplex PCR. The sample lists a few hundred thousand clones, approximately 89% occurring once. Sequencing used peripheral blood. Receptors originate from a woman in her fifties or sixties with COVID-19, enrolled during active disease. CDR3s include the opening cysteine and the closing phenylalanine or tryptophan. D genes are given only for firm matches. Clone size is not always given. Where it is, it says once, few, many or a class for expanded clones.

d_gene	abundance	v_gene	j_gene	CDR3nt	CDR3aa
.	.	TRBV6-5	TRBJ2-1	TGTGCCAGCAGGAAACCACTACCAAGCGTGCAGTTCTTC	CASRKPLPSVQFF
TRBD1	.	TRBV7-2	TRBJ2-1	TGTGCCAGCAGCAGGGGGACAGGGGATTACAATGAGCAGTTCTTC	CASSRGTGDYNEQFF
TRBD1	.	TRBV19	TRBJ1-1	TGTGCCAGTAGGGTTCAGGGGGCACTTATCACTGAAGCTTTCTTT	CASRVQGALITEAFF
.	.	TRBV28	TRBJ1-1	TGTGCCAGCAGTTTTGCCGTGGGCGGCTTAGGGGCTGAAGCTTTCTTT	CASSFAVGGLGAEAFF
TRBD2	.	TRBV6-5	TRBJ2-7	TGTGCCAGCAGTTATGGGAGGGCCTACGAGCAGTACTTC	CASSYGRAYEQYF
.	once	TRBV6-4	TRBJ2-6	TGTGCCAGCAGTGCTGGGGGGATTGGGGCCAACGTCCTGACTTTC	CASSAGGIGANVLTF
.	.	TRBV9	TRBJ2-2	TGTGCCAGCAGCCCTCTAGGGGCAATCACCGGGGAGCTGTTTTTT	CASSPLGAITGELFF
.	.	TRBV27	TRBJ1-5	TGTGCCAGCAGTTCCACGCCTATACTTCAGCCCCAGCATTTT	CASSSTPILQPQHF
TRBD1	.	TRBV5-6	TRBJ1-2	TGTGCCAGCAGCTTGATGGGGACAGCAACCTCTAACTATGGCTACACCTTC	CASSLMGTATSNYGYTF
.	.	TRBV6-5	TRBJ1-1	TGTGCCAGCACCGTTTTGGGGGGGAACACTGAAGCTTTCTTT	CASTVLGGNTEAFF
.	.	TRBV19	TRBJ1-6	TGTGCCAGTAGTGACTGGAGGGATTCACCCCTCCACTTT	CASSDWRDSPLHF
.	.	TRBV9	TRBJ2-7	TGTGCCAGCAGCCAAGAGGGATTAGCGCAGTACGAGCAGTACTTC	CASSQEGLAQYEQYF
.	.	TRBV19	TRBJ2-5	TGTGCCAGTAGTCCTTCGACAGTCCAAGAGACCCAGTACTTC	CASSPSTVQETQYF
.	few	TRBV3-1/TRBV3-2	TRBJ2-2	TGTGCCAGCAGCCAACAGGGGTTTGCCGGGGAGCTGTTTTTT	CASSQQGFAGELFF
TRBD1	.	TRBV19	TRBJ1-2	TGTGCCAGTAGCCGGGACAGGGGGCAAGGCGGCTACACCTTC	CASSRDRGQGGYTF
.	.	TRBV5-1	TRBJ2-5	TGCGCCAGCAGCTTGGTAGGAGTAGGGGAAGAGACCCAGTACTTC	CASSLVGVGEETQYF
TRBD2	.	TRBV7-3	TRBJ2-1	TGTGCCAGCAGCTTAATTAGCGGGGGGGCCAATGAGCAGTTCTTC	CASSLISGGANEQFF
.	.	TRBV6-2/TRBV6-3	TRBJ2-3	TGTGCCAGCAGTTACTACGCGGGGACTGGCACAGATACGCAGTATTTT	CASSYYAGTGTDTQYF
.	.	TRBV19	TRBJ1-2	TGTGCCAGTAGCGGGTTCACCACTAACTATGGCTACACCTTC	CASSGFTTNYGYTF
.	.	TRBV19	TRBJ1-5	TGTGCCAGCGACTGGGGGGCTAGCGGGTCCCAGCATTTT	CASDWGASGSQHF
.	.	TRBV5-6	TRBJ1-4	TGTGCCAGCAGCTTGAGAGGAACTAATGAAAAACTGTTTTTT	CASSLRGTNEKLFF
.	.	TRBV28	TRBJ1-6	TGTGCCAGCAGTTTAAAGCGGGACTACTATAATTCACCCCTCCACTTT	CASSLKRDYYNSPLHF
.	.	TRBV5-1	TRBJ2-7	TGCGCCAGCAGCTTGGCCCGTACAGCCGCCTCCTACGAGCAGTACTTC	CASSLARTAASYEQYF
TRBD1	once	TRBV2	TRBJ1-1	TGTGCCAGCAGTCGACAGGGGGCGGGAAACACTGAAGCTTTCTTT	CASSRQGAGNTEAFF
.	.	TRBV18	TRBJ1-2	TGTGCCAGCCTTCGAACCCGATCCGGGGAGGCTGGCTACACCTTC	CASLRTRSGEAGYTF
TRBD1	once	TRBV5-1	TRBJ1-2	TGCGCCAGCAGGAGGCCGACAGGGAATTTCTATGGCTACACCTTC	CASRRPTGNFYGYTF
TRBD1	once	TRBV14	TRBJ1-2	TGTGCCAGCAGTGGACAGGGCCTCTCTGGCTACACCTTC	CASSGQGLSGYTF
.	.	TRBV7-9	TRBJ1-6	TGTGCCAGCAGCTATCCGGGACACGTATCACCCCTCCACTTT	CASSYPGHVSPLHF
TRBD2	.	TRBV5-4	TRBJ2-1	TGTGCCAGCAGCTATCTAGCGGGGGGCGGCAATGAGCAGTTCTTC	CASSYLAGGGNEQFF
.	few	TRBV5-1	TRBJ1-2	TGCGCCAGCAGCTTGGCCCCCCAGACTCTGGACTATGGCTACACCTTC	CASSLAPQTLDYGYTF
.	.	TRBV5-5	TRBJ1-5	TGTGCCAGCAGCGGGGGACTGAACTCCCTATGGGGTAGCAATCAGCCCCAGCATTTT	CASSGGLNSLWGSNQPQHF
TRBD1	few	TRBV2	TRBJ1-2	TGTGCCAGCCAAGGGGGCAGCAGGGATGGCTACACCTTC	CASQGGSRDGYTF
TRBD1	many	TRBV5-1	TRBJ1-2	TGCGCCAGCAGCTTGACCGGGACAGGGAGTGGCTACACCTTC	CASSLTGTGSGYTF
.	.	TRBV19	TRBJ1-6	TGTGCCAGTAGCCCACAGGGAGTGGATTCACCCCTCCACTTT	CASSPQGVDSPLHF
.	.	TRBV3-1/TRBV3-2	TRBJ2-1	TGTGCCAGCAGCCAACTCGACAATGAGCAGTTCTTC	CASSQLDNEQFF
.	.	TRBV7-2	TRBJ1-2	TGTGCCAGCAGCGTAGACAGGCGATTTGGCTACACCTTC	CASSVDRRFGYTF
TRBD2	.	TRBV24-1	TRBJ2-1	TGTGCCACCAGTGATGGAAGCGGGGAGACCTACAATGAGCAGTTCTTC	CATSDGSGETYNEQFF
.	.	TRBV3-1/TRBV3-2	TRBJ1-2	TGTGCCAGCAGCCAAAGAGGAAGCTCAAACTATGGCTACACCTTC	CASSQRGSSNYGYTF
.	.	TRBV2	TRBJ2-7	TGTGCCAGCAGTGAATACAGGAGCTCCTACGAGCAGTACTTC	CASSEYRSSYEQYF
TRBD1	.	TRBV6-6	TRBJ1-1	TGTGCCAGCAGTTACCCGGGACAGCAGAACACTGAAGCTTTCTTT	CASSYPGQQNTEAFF
TRBD2	once	TRBV2	TRBJ2-1	TGTGCCAGCAGTCCCGGGGGGGTACCGTGGGATGAGCAGTTCTTC	CASSPGGVPWDEQFF
TRBD2	.	TRBV18	TRBJ2-7	TGTGCCAGCTCACCCCCGGGGGGCGAGCAGTACTTC	CASSPPGGEQYF
TRBD2	.	TRBV18	TRBJ2-1	TGTGCCAGCTCACCCCAGCGGGGGGTCTACAATGAGCAGTTCTTC	CASSPQRGVYNEQFF
.	.	TRBV7-9	TRBJ1-4	TGTGCCAGCAGCTTACAGGGAAGGGAAAAACTGTTTTTT	CASSLQGREKLFF
TRBD1	.	TRBV19	TRBJ2-1	TGTGCCAGTAGTGACGGACAGGGGGCAAAGAATGAGCAGTTCTTC	CASSDGQGAKNEQFF
.	few	TRBV28	TRBJ1-3	TGTGCCAGCAGTTTATGGGGAGGTGCTGGAAACACCATATATTTT	CASSLWGGAGNTIYF
.	once	TRBV13	TRBJ1-2	TGTGCCAGCGGGCTTGGAGGGTATGGCTACACCTTC	CASGLGGYGYTF
TRBD1	.	TRBV28	TRBJ1-1	TGTGCCACCACAGGGGGCACTGAAGCTTTCTTT	CATTGGTEAFF
TRBD1	once	TRBV7-9	TRBJ1-2	TGTGCCAGCAGCCATAGTACAGGAGGGGGCGATGGCTACACCTTC	CASSHSTGGGDGYTF
TRBD1	.	TRBV12-3/TRBV12-4	TRBJ1-5	TGTGCCAGCAGAGTCGGACAGGACCAGCCCCAGCATTTT	CASRVGQDQPQHF
.	.	TRBV19	TRBJ1-4	TGTGCCAGTAGTATATGGACAGCTCAGAATGAAAAACTGTTTTTT	CASSIWTAQNEKLFF
.	.	TRBV15	TRBJ1-2	TGTGCCACCAGCATGGCAAACTATGGCTACACCTTC	CATSMANYGYTF
TRBD1	.	TRBV5-1	TRBJ1-6	TGCGCCAGCAGCTTGGTACAGGGGGACCCTCAAGTTTCACCCCTCCACTTT	CASSLVQGDPQVSPLHF
TRBD2	.	TRBV7-9	TRBJ2-7	TGTGCCAGCACCCGGGGGGGGAGTAGGTCTGACTACGAGCAGTACTTC	CASTRGGSRSDYEQYF
TRBD2	.	TRBV2	TRBJ2-3	TGTGCCTGCGCTAGCGGGGGGGCCACAGATACGCAGTATTTT	CACASGGATDTQYF